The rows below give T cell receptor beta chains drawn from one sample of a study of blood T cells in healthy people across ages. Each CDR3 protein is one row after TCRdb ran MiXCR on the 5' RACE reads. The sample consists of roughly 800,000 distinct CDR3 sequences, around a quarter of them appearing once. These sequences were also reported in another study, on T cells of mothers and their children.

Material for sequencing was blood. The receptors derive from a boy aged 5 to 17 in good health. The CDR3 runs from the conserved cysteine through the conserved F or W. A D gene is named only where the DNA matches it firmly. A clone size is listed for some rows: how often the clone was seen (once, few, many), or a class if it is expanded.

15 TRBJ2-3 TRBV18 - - TGTGCCAGCTCACCAGAACAGCGGGCAGAAGATACGCAGTATTTT CASSPEQRAEDTQYF
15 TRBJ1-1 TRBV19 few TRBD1 TGTGCCAGTAATGTCCGCGGGACAGGTGGCGCTGAAGCTTTCTTT CASNVRGTGGAEAFF
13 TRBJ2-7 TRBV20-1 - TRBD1 TGCAGTGCTTTACCGGGACAGCTCTACGAGCAGTACTTC CSALPGQLYEQYF
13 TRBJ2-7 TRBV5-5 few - TGTGCCAGCAGCCCCCCCCCCGGGGTCGAGCAGTACTTC CASSPPPGVEQYF
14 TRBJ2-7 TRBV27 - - TGTGCCAGCAGTCCCCACGCACCGGGCTCCGAGCAATACTTC CASSPHAPGSEQYF
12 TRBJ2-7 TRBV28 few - TGTGCCAGCAGTTTTAGGGTCCACGAGCAGTACTTC CASSFRVHEQYF
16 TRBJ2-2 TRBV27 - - TGTGCCAGCAGTTTATCGTTCGGGGGGCGAGGCGGGGAGCTGTTTTTT CASSLSFGGRGGELFF
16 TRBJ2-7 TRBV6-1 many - TGTGCCAGCAGCCGCGGGGTGCTCAATAGGGCCTACGAGCAGTACTTC CASSRGVLNRAYEQYF
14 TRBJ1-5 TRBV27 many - TGTGCCAGCAGTCTCCTGGGTAGCAATCAGCCCCAGCATTTT CASSLLGSNQPQHF
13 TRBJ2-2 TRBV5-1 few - TGCGCCAGCAGCGTACAGAACACCGGGGAGCTGTTTTTT CASSVQNTGELFF
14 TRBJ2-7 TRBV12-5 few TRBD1 TGTGCTAGTGGGCCCGGGACAGGGTCTCGCGAGCAGTACTTC CASGPGTGSREQYF
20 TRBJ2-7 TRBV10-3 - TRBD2 TGTGCCATCAGTGAGTCGAGAAGGGATCCAGTTCGGGGGGGCTCCTACGAGCAGTACTTC CAISESRRDPVRGGSYEQYF
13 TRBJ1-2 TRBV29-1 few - TGCAGCGTTTCGGACCATACGTCCAGCGGCTACACCTTC CSVSDHTSSGYTF
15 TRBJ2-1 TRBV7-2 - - TGCGCCAGCAGCTACCCCCCGTCGCAGGGCAATGAGCAGTTCTTC CASSYPPSQGNEQFF
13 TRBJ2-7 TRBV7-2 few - TGTGCCAGCAGCTTAGACAGGGTCGACGAGCAGTACTTC CASSLDRVDEQYF
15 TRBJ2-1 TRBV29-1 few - TGCAGCGTTGAAGCGGTGCCTGGGGGTCTGAATGAGCAGTTCTTC CSVEAVPGGLNEQFF
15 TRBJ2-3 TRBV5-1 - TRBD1 TGCGCCAGCAGCTTGGAGGGGGCGAGCGCAGATACGCAGTATTTT CASSLEGASADTQYF
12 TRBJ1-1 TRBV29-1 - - TGCAGCCTAAAAGACCGGGGGACTGAAGCTTTCTTT CSLKDRGTEAFF
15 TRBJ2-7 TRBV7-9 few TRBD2 TGTGCCAGCAGCGAGACTAGCGGAGGGACCTACGAGCAGTACTTC CASSETSGGTYEQYF
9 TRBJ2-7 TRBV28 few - TGTGCCAGCAGTTCCCAACGGGACTTC CASSSQRDF
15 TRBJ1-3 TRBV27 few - TGTGCCAGCAGCAAGGACCCCGGATGGGGAAACACCATATATTTT CASSKDPGWGNTIYF
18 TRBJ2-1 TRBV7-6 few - TGTGCCAGCAGCTTAGTTGTTGGTGTGGGGACACCCTACAATGAGCAGTTCTTC CASSLVVGVGTPYNEQFF
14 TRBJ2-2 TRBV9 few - TGTGCCAGCAGCGAGGGGGTGGTCGGCGGGGAGCTGTTTTTT CASSEGVVGGELFF
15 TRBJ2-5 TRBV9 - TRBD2 TGTGCCAGCAGCTTTAGCGGGGGGATGCAAGAGACCCAGTACTTC CASSFSGGMQETQYF
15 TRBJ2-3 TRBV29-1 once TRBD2 TGCAGCGTTGAAGTAGCGGGAGGGACCACAGATACGCAGTATTTT CSVEVAGGTTDTQYF
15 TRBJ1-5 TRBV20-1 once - TGCAGTGCTAGTCCCCGGGACGGATCTCTTCAGCCCCAGCATTTT CSASPRDGSLQPQHF
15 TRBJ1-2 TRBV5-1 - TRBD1 TGCGCCAGCGGCTCCAACATGGGACAGGGGAATGGCTACACCTTC CASGSNMGQGNGYTF
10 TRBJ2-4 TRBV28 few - TGTGCCACCCGATTAAACATTCAGTACTTC CATRLNIQYF
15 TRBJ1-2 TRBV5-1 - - TGCGCCAGCAGCTTGGTGGCTACAGATAACTATGGCTACACCTTC CASSLVATDNYGYTF
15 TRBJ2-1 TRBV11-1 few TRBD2 TGTGCCAGCAGCCCCGGGTGGCGGGGGGACAATGAGCAGTTCTTC CASSPGWRGDNEQFF
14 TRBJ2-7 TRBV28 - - TGTGCCAGCAGATCAGGGGGGGAAGTCTACGAGCAGTACTTC CASRSGGEVYEQYF
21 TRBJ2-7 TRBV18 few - TGTGCCAGCTCACCACCGTTTGAAAGGCAGGGCTCCGGTCCTCGGATGTACGAGCAGTACTTC CASSPPFERQGSGPRMYEQYF
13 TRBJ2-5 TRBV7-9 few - TGTGCCAGCAGCTTAGCCCCAAGACAGACCCAGTACTTC CASSLAPRQTQYF
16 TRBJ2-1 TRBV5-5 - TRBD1 TGTGCCAGCAGCGCCCCCGGGACAGGGGGCCACAATGAGCAGTTCTTC CASSAPGTGGHNEQFF
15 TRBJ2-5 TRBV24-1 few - TGTGCCACCAGTGACGCGCAGGGCGCGCCCGAGACCCAGTACTTC CATSDAQGAPETQYF
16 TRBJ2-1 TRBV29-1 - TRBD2 TGCAGCGCCATGATACCGGGACTAGCCCCGTACAATGAGCAGTTCTTC CSAMIPGLAPYNEQFF
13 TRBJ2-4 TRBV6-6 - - TGTACCAGCAGGGACCCGACCAAAAACATTCAGTACTTC CTSRDPTKNIQYF
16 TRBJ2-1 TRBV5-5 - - TGTGCCAGCAGCTTGGCTCCGGCGCTAGCTATTGATGAGCAGTTCTTC CASSLAPALAIDEQFF
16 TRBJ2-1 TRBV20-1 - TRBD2 TGCAGTGCTAGGTGGGCTAGCGGGAACGGTTACAATGAGCAGTTCTTC CSARWASGNGYNEQFF
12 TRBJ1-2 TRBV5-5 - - TGTGCCAGCAGCTTCCAGGCTGATGGCTACACCTTC CASSFQADGYTF
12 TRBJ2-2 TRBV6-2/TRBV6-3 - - TGTGCCACCCCGGCGAACACCGGGGAGCTGTTTTTT CATPANTGELFF
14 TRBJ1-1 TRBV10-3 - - TGTGCCATCAGTGAGTCGGGCAGTGCCCCTGAAGCTTTCTTT CAISESGSAPEAFF
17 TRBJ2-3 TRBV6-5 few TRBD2 TGTGCCAGCAGTTACTCGACTAGCGGGGTATACACAGATACGCAGTATTTT CASSYSTSGVYTDTQYF
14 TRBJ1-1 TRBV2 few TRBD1 TGTGCCAGTACCGGGACAGGGGGTAGCACTGAAGCTTTCTTT CASTGTGGSTEAFF
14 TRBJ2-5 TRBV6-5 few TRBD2 TGTGCCAGCAGCACTTCGGGACTAAAGAAGACCCAGTACTTC CASSTSGLKKTQYF
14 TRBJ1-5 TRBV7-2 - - TGTGCCAGCAGCTCCGACGGTAGCAATCTGCCCCAGCATTTT CASSSDGSNLPQHF
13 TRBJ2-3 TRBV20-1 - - TGCAGTGCTACCGGACTAACGACAGATACGCAGTATTTT CSATGLTTDTQYF
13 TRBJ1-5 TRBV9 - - TGTGCCAGCAGCCCGGACAGCTTACTGCCCCAGCATTTT CASSPDSLLPQHF